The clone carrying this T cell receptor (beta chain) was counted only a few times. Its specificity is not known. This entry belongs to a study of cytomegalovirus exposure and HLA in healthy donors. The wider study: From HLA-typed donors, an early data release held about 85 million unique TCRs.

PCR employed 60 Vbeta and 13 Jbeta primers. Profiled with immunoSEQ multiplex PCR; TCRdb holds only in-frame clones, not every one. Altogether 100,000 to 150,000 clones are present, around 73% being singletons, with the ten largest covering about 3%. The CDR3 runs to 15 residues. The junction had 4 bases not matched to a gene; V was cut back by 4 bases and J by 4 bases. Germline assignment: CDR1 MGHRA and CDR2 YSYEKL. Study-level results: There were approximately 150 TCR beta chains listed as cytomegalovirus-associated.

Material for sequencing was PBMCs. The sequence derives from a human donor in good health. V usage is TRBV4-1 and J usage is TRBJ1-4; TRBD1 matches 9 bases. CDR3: CASSLTDRGNEKLFF. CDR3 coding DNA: TGCGCCAGCAGCCTAACGGACAGGGGTAATGAAAAACTGTTTTTT.